The 16 T cell receptor beta chains presented below share a single source sample, sequenced in a study of beta chain features in type 1 diabetes. Sequenced material consisted of expressed TCRB transcripts (all of the isolated RNA was reverse transcribed). Only in-frame clones appear in the TCRdb table, and some are missing; sequencing was by immunoSEQ multiplex PCR. This sample carries a few hundred thousand clones, around 16% of them seen once, and the ten largest clones take approximately 0.02%. The sequencing sample was made of naive CD4+ T cells from blood. Receptors were obtained from a woman younger than 30 in good health.

This clone appeared a few times. The V gene is TRBV14, the J gene TRBJ1-2; 9 positions agree with TRBD1. Germline V lookup: CDR1 SGHDN, CDR2 FVKESK. The CDR3 sequence is 13 residues long. The J segment lost 4 bases and the V segment lost 4 bases, leaving 1 base of the junction unmatched. The CDR3 coding sequence is TGTGCCAGCAGCCCGGGACAGGGCTATGGCTACACCTTC. This gives the protein CASSPGQGYGYTF. Full variable domain (missing parts from reference TRBV14 and TRBJ1-2): EAGVTQFPSHSVIEKGQTVTLRCDPISGHDNLYWYRRVMGKEIKFLLHFVKESKQDESGMPNNRFLAERTGGTYSTLKVQPAELEDSGVYFCASSPGQGYGYTFGSGTRLTVV.

This clone was counted only a few times. The V and J genes are TRBV18 and TRBJ1-1, with 10 bases lining up with TRBD1. In germline, CDR1 is KGHSH, CDR2 LQKENI. Unmatched junction bases numbered 3, after V lost 1 base and J lost 7 bases. The CDR3 covers 14 residues. CDR3 DNA: TGTGCCAGCTCACCACAAGACAGGGGGCTTGAAGCTTTCTTT. It encodes CASSPQDRGLEAFF. Full variable domain (missing parts from reference TRBV18 and TRBJ1-1): NAGVMQNPRHLVRRRGQEARLRCSPMKGHSHVYWYRQLPEEGLKFMVYLQKENIIDESGMPKERFSAEFPKEGPSILRIQQVVRGDSAAYFCASSPQDRGLEAFFGQGTRLTVV.

The CDR3 spells CASSGDRGLGGTEAFF. CDR3 sequence (DNA): TGTGCCAGCAGCGGAGATCGAGGGCTAGGAGGGACTGAAGCTTTCTTT. The genes are TRBV9 and TRBJ1-1; D not resolved. This CDR3 comprises 16 residues. Germline lookup yields CDR1 SGDLS and CDR2 YYNGEE. Trimming took 3 bases from V and 5 from J, leaving 20 bases between them.

The chain employs TRBV20-1 and TRBJ1-1; no firm D call. This CDR3 is 11 amino acids long. Germline CDR1 is DFQATT and CDR2 is SNEGSKA (reference sequence). CDR3 nucleotide sequence: TGCAGCCCACAAAACGAGGTGAGGGCTTTCTTT. This sequence encodes CSPQNEVRAFF.

This clone came up a few times. The gene calls are TRBV6-6 and TRBJ2-7; TRBD2 aligns across 11 bases. After removal of 6 bases from V and 5 bases from J, the junction contained 6 bases not matched to a gene. CDR1 is MNHNY, CDR2 SVGAGI, per germline (reference sequence). The CDR3 covers 14 residues. CDR3 sequence (DNA): TGTGCCAGCAGCACTAGCGGGAGAAACCACGAGCAGTACTTC. This codes for CASSTSGRNHEQYF.

There are a few counts of this clone. The chain uses TRBV18 and TRBJ2-3; the D is unclear. There are 12 residues in the CDR3. Germline V CDR1 and CDR2: KGHSH, LQKENI. V was clipped by 6 bases and J by 2 bases, with 6 bases between them. The CDR3: CASSRFTDTQYF. The CDR3 region has the DNA TGTGCCAGCTCTCGGTTCACAGATACGCAGTATTTT.

The sample holds a few counts of this clone. The chain has TRBV28 and TRBJ1-1; no clear D. V dropped 6 bases and J dropped 6 bases, with 11 bases sitting between them. The germline V gene has CDR1 MDHEN and CDR2 SYDVKM. This CDR3 region has 12 residues. The CDR3 loop is CASSLDLSEAFF. CDR3 in DNA: TGTGCCAGCAGCCTAGACCTTTCTGAAGCTTTCTTT. The full variable domain, rest sourced from reference TRBV28 and TRBJ1-1, is DVKVTQSSRYLVKRTGEKVFLECVQDMDHENMFWYRQDPGLGLRLIYFSYDVKMKEKGDIPEGYSVSREKKERFSLILESASTNQTSMYLCASSLDLSEAFFGQGTRLTVV.

This clone was seen a few times. The chain is built from TRBV28 and TRBJ2-7; weak D call: TRBD1 (6 bases). V was pared by 7 bases and J by 3 bases, with 13 bases between. CDR1 is MDHEN, CDR2 SYDVKM, per germline. This CDR3 comprises 13 residues. The CDR3 spells CASIRGSSYEQYF. The CDR3 nucleotides are TGTGCCAGCATCAGGGGCAGCAGCTACGAGCAGTACTTC.

This clone was found a few times. The chain uses TRBV28 and TRBJ2-7; no firm D call. Per the germline V gene, CDR1 is MDHEN and CDR2 is SYDVKM. The V end lost 10 bases, the J end lost 3 bases, and 13 bases lay between the germline ends. The CDR3 is 12 residues long. The CDR3 DNA sequence: TGTGCCACCCGGTCACTCTTCTACGAGCAGTACTTC. Amino acids: CATRSLFYEQYF. The variable domain in full, with the rest retrieved from reference TRBV28 and TRBJ2-7, is DVKVTQSSRYLVKRTGEKVFLECVQDMDHENMFWYRQDPGLGLRLIYFSYDVKMKEKGDIPEGYSVSREKKERFSLILESASTNQTSMYLCATRSLFYEQYFGPGTRLTVT.

V and J are TRBV10-3 and TRBJ2-7; the match to TRBD2 covers 12 bases. J was trimmed by 4 bases and V by 11 bases; bases with no gene match: 3. Germline-derived CDR1 and CDR2 are ENHRY and SYGVKD. The CDR3 runs 12 residues. The CDR3 nucleotides read TGTGCCCTCGGGACTAGCGGGTACGAGCAGTACTTC. Residues: CALGTSGYEQYF.

This clone was seen a few times. This rearrangement joins TRBV7-2 to TRBJ2-3; TRBD2 matches at 8 bases. There are 14 residues in the CDR3. Trimming cost V 4 bases and J 7 bases; bases outside gene matches: 7. CDR1 is SGHTA, CDR2 FQGNSA, per germline. The CDR3 reads CASSSGLAGHTQYF. The CDR3 DNA reads as TGTGCCAGCAGCTCTGGACTAGCTGGACATACGCAGTATTTT.

This clone occurred a few times. V is TRBV30 and J is TRBJ1-1, with 7 nucleotides matching TRBD1. J gave up 9 bases and V 2 bases, and 6 bases lay outside the gene matches. The germline CDR1 and CDR2 sequences are GTSNPN and SVGIG (reference sequence). The CDR3 runs 12 residues. DNA for the CDR3: TGTGCCTGGAGTACAGGGGATCCCCAAGCTTTCTTT. Translating gives CAWSTGDPQAFF.

The sample holds a few counts of this clone. The chain carries TRBV2 and TRBJ2-2; 9 bases align to TRBD1. V was pared by 6 bases and J by 7 bases, with 9 bases of the junction left unmatched. The V gene's germline CDR1 is SNHLY and CDR2 FYNNEI. The CDR3 consists of 15 residues. The CDR3 sequence is CASRATGGVNGELFF. DNA of the CDR3: TGTGCCAGCAGGGCGACAGGGGGAGTCAACGGGGAGCTGTTTTTT.

V usage is TRBV30 and J usage is TRBJ2-3; 8 nucleotides align to TRBD2. CDR1 and CDR2 (germline): GTSNPN, SVGIG (reference sequence). With 0 bases clipped from V and 0 bases from J, the junction kept 8 bases outside the gene matches. The CDR3 totals 17 residues. CDR3 nucleotides: TGTGCCTGGAGTGTGGGCCTTAGCGGGGCTAGCACAGATACGCAGTATTTT. Translation gives CAWSVGLSGASTDTQYF.

This clone came up a few times. Here the CDR3 DNA reads TGTGCCAGCAGTTTACCCCCCTACACAGATACGCAGTATTTT. Translation gives CASSLPPYTDTQYF. The V gene is TRBV28, the J gene TRBJ2-3; no reliable D call. The CDR3 length is 14 residues. In germline, CDR1 is MDHEN, CDR2 SYDVKM. The V end was cut by 2 bases, the J end by 2 bases, with 8 bases between.

This chain joins TRBV5-4 and TRBJ2-7, with 8 bases aligning to TRBD2. Trimming removed 2 bases from V and 5 bases from J; junction bases left unmatched: 3. In germline, CDR1 is SGHNT, CDR2 YYREEE (reference sequence). This CDR3 contains 13 residues. Here the CDR3 DNA reads TGTGCCAGCAGCTTAAGCGGGAGAGACGAGCAGTACTTC. This gives the protein CASSLSGRDEQYF.